One and the same sample provided the 14 T cell receptor beta chains below, sequenced in a study of blood T cell repertoires in COVID-19. TCRdb keeps only in-frame clones here, not all; method: immunoSEQ multiplex PCR. The sample lists 200,000 or so clones, roughly 88% occurring once. Sequenced: PBMCs or T cells enriched from blood (not recorded which). These TCRs come from a woman aged 35 to 49 with acute COVID-19.

This clone was counted between two and nine times. The CDR3 sequence: CASGPGGILQFF. The CDR3 DNA sequence: TGTGCCAGCGGGCCAGGGGGGATTTTGCAGTTCTTC. J is TRBJ2-1 and V is TRBV7-9; possibly TRBD1 for D (7 bases). This CDR3 region has 12 residues. In germline, CDR1 is SEHNR, CDR2 FQNEAQ (reference sequence). Trimming cost V 8 bases and J 12 bases, with 17 bases left between them. Filled out from reference TRBV7-9 and TRBJ2-1, the complete variable domain reads DTGVSQNPRHKITKRGQNVTFRCDPISEHNRLYWYRQTLGQGPEFLTYFQNEAQLEKSRLLSDRFSAERPKGSFSTLEIQRTEQGDSAMYLCASGPGGILQFFGPGTRLTVL.

The chain carries TRBV19 and TRBJ1-1, with 11 positions matching TRBD1. Trimming at V came to 6 bases and at J to 6 bases, leaving 15 bases not matched to a gene. This CDR3 has 17 residues. The germline gives CDR1 LNHDA, CDR2 SQIVND (reference sequence). This CDR3 is CASSARTAGTGGSEAFF. CDR3 sequence (DNA): TGTGCCAGTAGCGCCCGAACCGCCGGGACAGGGGGTTCTGAAGCTTTCTTT.

The V gene is TRBV9, the J gene TRBJ1-5, with 7 bases matching TRBD1. V was pared by 3 bases and J by 3 bases, with 6 bases of the junction left unmatched. In germline, CDR1 is SGDLS, CDR2 YYNGEE. The CDR3 totals 15 residues. CDR3 protein: CASSARTGVNQPQHF. The CDR3, as DNA: TGTGCCAGCAGCGCCAGAACAGGGGTCAATCAGCCCCAGCATTTT.

This chain uses TRBV5-5 with TRBJ1-6; D is possibly TRBD1 (6 bases). In germline, CDR1 is SGHKS, CDR2 YYEKEE (reference sequence). V dropped 0 bases and J dropped 3 bases, with 16 bases sitting between them. The CDR3 consists of 18 residues. The CDR3 loop reads CASSLAGGPVIYNSPLHF. The DNA of the CDR3 is TGTGCCAGCAGCTTGGCGGGGGGCCCGGTGATCTATAATTCACCCCTCCACTTT.

V usage is TRBV18 and J usage is TRBJ1-1; D ambiguous. The germline V gene encodes CDR1 KGHSH and CDR2 LQKENI. The CDR3 covers 14 residues. Trimming stripped 0 bases from V and 7 bases from J, with 12 bases between. The CDR3 loop reads CASSPPSNLGEAFF. CDR3 DNA: TGTGCCAGCTCACCACCGAGTAATCTAGGTGAAGCTTTCTTT.

The V gene is TRBV18, the J gene TRBJ1-2; D is undetermined. The germline CDR1 and CDR2 sequences are KGHSH and LQKENI. V was shortened by 2 bases and J by 0 bases, with 13 bases between the two germline ends. The CDR3 has 16 amino acids. The CDR3 region has the DNA TGTGCCAGCTCACCAAAAGGTTCTGGGCCTAACTATGGCTACACCTTC. Encoded protein: CASSPKGSGPNYGYTF.

As for this clone: One end of the junction does not line up with germline, which may come from a read error. The rearrangement joins TRBV7-3 to TRBJ2-3; TRBD2 might be the D (5 bases). The V gene's germline CDR1 is SGHTA and CDR2 FQGTGA. The CDR3 consists of 17 residues. The CDR3 loop reads CANSLKGTSEGTDTQYF. CDR3 nucleotide sequence: TGTGCCAACAGCTTAAAGGGCACTAGTGAGGGCACAGATACGCAGTATTTT.

This chain uses TRBV3-1 (or the pseudogene TRBV3-2) with TRBJ2-3, with D possibly matching TRBD2 (7 bases). The CDR3 length is 16 residues. Trimming pared 4 bases from V and 1 base from J, leaving 15 bases between. Germline lookup yields CDR1 LGHDT and CDR2 YNNKEL (reference sequence). Written as DNA, the CDR3 is TGTGCCAGCAGCCGCGGGGGCGGAATGCGCACAGATACGCAGTATTTT. It translates to CASSRGGGMRTDTQYF.

In this sample, this clone turned up once. The chain links TRBV29-1 to TRBJ1-5, with a weak D call TRBD1 (5 bases). The CDR3 length is 17 residues. The germline V gene has CDR1 SQVTM and CDR2 ANQGSEA. V lost 4 bases and J lost 0, with 19 bases in between. This chain's CDR3 is CSVVFQGWILSNQPQHF. The CDR3 nucleotides read TGCAGCGTTGTTTTCCAGGGCTGGATCCTTAGCAATCAGCCCCAGCATTTT.

The chain couples TRBV27 to TRBJ2-3; perhaps TRBD1 as D (7 bases). Trimming took off 4 bases at V and 6 bases at J, with 17 bases between the two ends. The germline CDR1 and CDR2 sequences are MNHEY and SMNVEV (reference sequence). This CDR3 has 15 residues. CDR3 nucleotides: TGTGCCAGCAGTTCGGGGGCAGGGGGTTTGGATACGCAGTATTTT. Protein product: CASSSGAGGLDTQYF.

The chain is built from TRBV5-1 and TRBJ2-5, with 14 bases fitting TRBD2. The germline V gene encodes CDR1 SGHRS and CDR2 YFSETQ. The junction had 29 bases not matched to a gene; V was cut back by 3 bases and J by 4 bases. The CDR3 totals 24 residues. CDR3 in DNA: TGCGCCAGCAGCTCGAGACAGAGACACGTCCCGGGACTAGCGGGGGAACGAATTCCAGAGACCCAGTACTTC. It encodes CASSSRQRHVPGLAGERIPETQYF.

The V gene is TRBV7-3, the J gene TRBJ1-2, with D possibly TRBD1 on 6 matching bases. CDR3 length equals 17 residues. Germline V lookup: CDR1 SGHTA, CDR2 FQGTGA. Trimming removed 5 bases at V and 0 bases at J, with 19 bases between. CDR3 nucleotide sequence: TGTGCCAGCAGCCTTGACGTCAGGGGACCTTCTAACTATGGCTACACCTTC. This gives the protein CASSLDVRGPSNYGYTF.

The chain joins TRBV3-1 (or the pseudogene TRBV3-2) to TRBJ2-1; 11 nucleotides match TRBD2. J was trimmed by 4 bases and V by 4 bases; bases with no gene match: 6. The germline V gene encodes CDR1 LGHDT and CDR2 YNNKEL (reference sequence). The CDR3 runs 16 residues. CDR3 protein: CASSLFLAGGYNEQFF. CDR3 sequence (DNA): TGTGCCAGCAGCCTATTCCTAGCGGGGGGTTACAATGAGCAGTTCTTC.

The sample holds a few counts of this clone. This chain uses TRBV12-3 or TRBV12-4 with TRBJ1-2; possible D gene TRBD1, 6 bases. V was trimmed by 5 bases and J by 5 bases, leaving 12 bases between them. There are 13 residues in the CDR3. This chain's CDR3 is CASSQDRSYGYTF. The CDR3 DNA reads as TGTGCCAGCAGTCAGGACAGAAGTTATGGCTACACCTTC.